This entry lists 22 T cell receptor beta chains sequenced from one sample in a study of radiation and T cells in renal cell carcinoma. Measured with immunoSEQ multiplex PCR; TCRdb has only the in-frame clones, and not every one. The sample holds about 64,000 clones; about 74% are singletons and the top ten take about 6.3%. Stated time point: blood 4 weeks post-SBRT, at nephrectomy. Noted treatment: 15 Gy SBRT to primary tumor, nephrectomy 4 weeks later. The sample was blood, taken from a patient whose treatment included radiotherapy and nephrectomy. Receptor source: a man aged 55 to 70 with renal cell carcinoma.

This rearrangement joins TRBV7-2 to TRBJ2-3, with 8 bases aligning to TRBD2. The CDR3 is 14 residues long. The V segment lost 3 bases and the J segment 1 base; nucleotides outside the gene matches: 0. CDR1 SGHTA and CDR2 FQGNSA come from the germline V gene. The DNA of the CDR3 is TGTGCCAGCAGCTTGGGACTAGGCACAGATACGCAGTATTTT. Its protein product is CASSLGLGTDTQYF.

The V gene is TRBV19, the J gene TRBJ1-5; no clear D. Germline V gene lookup returns CDR1 LNHDA and CDR2 SQIVND (reference sequence). The V end lost 7 bases, the J end lost 5 bases, and 15 bases lay between the germline ends. The CDR3 has 14 residues. The DNA for the CDR3 is TGTGCCAGTACGATTTGGGATGGAGATCAGCCCCAGCATTTT. Its protein is CASTIWDGDQPQHF. Full variable domain (remainder filled in from reference TRBV19 and TRBJ1-5): DGGITQSPKYLFRKEGQNVTLSCEQNLNHDAMYWYRQDPGQGLRLIYYSQIVNDFQKGDIAEGYSVSREKKESFPLTVTSAQKNPTAFYLCASTIWDGDQPQHFGDGTRLSIL.

The rearrangement links TRBV7-9 to TRBJ2-1, with 9 nucleotides matching TRBD2. V lost 2 bases to trimming and J lost 4 bases; unmatched junction nucleotides: 9. The CDR3 is 17 residues long. Per the germline V gene, CDR1 is SEHNR and CDR2 is FQNEAQ (reference sequence). The CDR3 DNA reads TGTGCCAGCAGCTTAAAGGCTAGCGGGGTGAGGTACAATGAGCAGTTCTTC. This encodes CASSLKASGVRYNEQFF.

The chain carries TRBV2 and TRBJ2-3; 7 bases line up with TRBD2. Germline V gene sequence: CDR1 SNHLY, CDR2 FYNNEI. This CDR3 has 15 amino acids. Trimming cost V 5 bases and J 1 base; bases outside gene matches: 6. The CDR3 region has the DNA TGTGCCAGCAGTAACGGACTAGTTGGCACAGATACGCAGTATTTT. Its protein product is CASSNGLVGTDTQYF.

This clone was seen just once. The chain uses TRBV30 and TRBJ1-3; possible D gene TRBD1, 6 bases. This CDR3 is 12 amino acids long. V lost 5 bases and J 2 bases, leaving 7 bases between the germline ends. CDR1 is GTSNPN and CDR2 is SVGIG in the germline V gene (reference sequence). The chain's CDR3 is CAWGGTGNTIYF. The CDR3 DNA reads TGTGCCTGGGGGGGCACTGGAAACACCATATATTTT.

V usage is TRBV5-5 and J usage is TRBJ2-7, with 9 bases aligning to TRBD1. CDR1 and CDR2 (germline): SGHKS, YYEKEE (reference sequence). CDR3 length: 15 amino acids. V dropped 5 bases and J dropped 1; count of bases not matched to a gene: 7. CDR3: CASSPGTGLSYEQYV. The CDR3 bases are TGTGCCAGCAGTCCCGGGACAGGGTTGTCCTACGAGCAGTACGTC.

The genes are TRBV11-2 and TRBJ2-3; D gene unclear. The CDR3 has 12 amino acids. V dropped 5 bases and J dropped 4 bases, with 7 bases sitting between them. CDR1 is SGHAT and CDR2 is FQNNGV in the germline V gene. The CDR3 sequence: CASSPGSDTQYF. CDR3 nucleotides: TGTGCCAGCAGCCCAGGTTCAGATACGCAGTATTTT.

This clone was seen a single time. The chain employs TRBV30 and TRBJ1-1, with a possible D match to TRBD1 (6 bases). Between the trimmed V and J ends, which lost 8 bases and 6 bases, there was a span of 19 bases. From germline, CDR1 is GTSNPN and CDR2 SVGIG (reference sequence). CDR3 length equals 13 residues. The CDR3 loop is CATKMGASAEAFF. The CDR3 region has the DNA TGTGCCACGAAAATGGGGGCGAGCGCTGAAGCTTTCTTT.

V and J are TRBV10-3 and TRBJ1-4, with 8 nucleotides matching TRBD1. The CDR3 contains 20 residues. CDR1 ENHRY and CDR2 SYGVKD come from the germline V gene. With 0 bases clipped from V and 4 bases from J, the junction kept 16 bases outside the gene matches. Here the CDR3 DNA reads TGTGCCATCAGTGAGTCTCGTCGGAAGACAGGGGCGGCCCGTAATGAAAAACTGTTTTTT. Amino acids: CAISESRRKTGAARNEKLFF.

The chain joins TRBV28 to TRBJ2-3; D unresolved. The CDR3 consists of 17 residues. Trimming stripped 5 bases from V and 1 base from J, with 19 bases between. Germline CDR1 is MDHEN and CDR2 is SYDVKM. CDR3 DNA: TGTGCCAGCAGTACGTCCTATGCTCTTACGCGCACAGATACGCAGTATTTT. Translation gives CASSTSYALTRTDTQYF.

The chain combines TRBV10-3 with TRBJ2-3; 14 bases agree with TRBD2. The V and J ends lost 10 bases and 0 bases, in that order; junction bases with no gene match: 12. The CDR3 has 18 residues. In germline, CDR1 is ENHRY, CDR2 SYGVKD. In nucleotides, the CDR3 is TGTGCCACCAGGGGGAGGACTAGCGGGAGGAAAAGCACAGATACGCAGTATTTT. It specifies CATRGRTSGRKSTDTQYF.

The chain has TRBV7-8 and TRBJ1-1, with 7 bases that match TRBD1. After removal of 5 bases from V and 4 bases from J, the junction contained 7 bases not matched to a gene. Germline CDR1 reads SGHVS; CDR2 reads FQNEAQ. This CDR3 is 14 amino acids long. In DNA form, the CDR3 reads TGTGCCAGCAGCGCCAGACAGGGATCCACTGAAGCTTTCTTT. Translation gives CASSARQGSTEAFF.

The V call is TRBV6-6, the J call TRBJ2-2, with unresolved D. The CDR3 has 15 residues. Germline values: CDR1 MNHNY, CDR2 SVGAGI (reference sequence). The ends were cut back, 6 bases at V and 6 bases at J, with 17 bases in the middle. DNA for the CDR3: TGTGCCAGCAGCCAACGATCCCTCGGATCCGGGGAGCTGTTTTTT. This gives the protein CASSQRSLGSGELFF.

The chain carries TRBV19 and TRBJ1-2, with 7 bases aligning to TRBD1. Germline trimming cut 5 bases from V and 4 bases from J; bases unmatched to any gene: 13. Germline values: CDR1 LNHDA, CDR2 SQIVND (reference sequence). The CDR3 runs to 16 residues. CDR3 loop: CASSYLQGTQSYGYTF. The DNA for the CDR3 is TGTGCCAGTAGTTACCTACAGGGGACCCAGAGCTATGGCTACACCTTC.

The CDR3 nucleotides are TGCGCCAGCAGCTGGGGTTCGGGGTCAGAGTCACCCCTCCACTTT. The encoded protein is CASSWGSGSESPLHF. The V gene is TRBV5-1, the J gene TRBJ1-6; no clear D. Trimming stripped 3 bases from V and 10 bases from J, with 17 bases between. This CDR3 has 15 amino acids. The germline gives CDR1 SGHRS, CDR2 YFSETQ. Looking up the rest from reference TRBV5-1 and TRBJ1-6 gives the full variable domain: KAGVTQTPRYLIKTRGQQVTLSCSPISGHRSVSWYQQTPGQGLQFLFEYFSETQRNKGNFPGRFSGRQFSNSRSEMNVSTLELGDSALYLCASSWGSGSESPLHFGNGTRLTVT.

The chain carries TRBV21-1 and TRBJ1-2; the table's D call, TRBD1, has no DNA check behind it. TRBV21-1 is noted as a pseudogene. This CDR3 has 17 amino acids. The CDR3 DNA sequence: TGTGCCAGCAGTTCAGGGGAATCTGACGAGACGGACTATGGCTACACCTTC. Encoded protein: CASSSGESDETDYGYTF.

V usage is TRBV7-8 and J usage is TRBJ2-7; 10 nucleotides agree with TRBD1. V was clipped by 1 base and J by 7 bases; unmatched bases: 1. Looked up from germline, CDR1 is SGHVS and CDR2 is FQNEAQ. The CDR3 has 13 residues. Here the CDR3 DNA reads TGTGCCAGCAGCTTAGTGGGACAGGGGGAGCAGTACGTC. As protein: CASSLVGQGEQYV.

The rearrangement links TRBV28 to TRBJ2-7; TRBD2 might be the D (5 bases). In germline, CDR1 is MDHEN, CDR2 SYDVKM. Trimming took off 5 bases at V and 3 bases at J, with 17 bases between the two ends. The CDR3 consists of 15 residues. CDR3 sequence reads: CASSPAGRTFYEQYV. CDR3 bases: TGTGCCAGCAGTCCCGCAGGACGGACTTTCTACGAGCAGTACGTC.

This clone turned up a few times. This chain joins TRBV30 and TRBJ1-5; D may be TRBD1 (6 bases). This CDR3 spans 13 amino acids. Germline V gene sequence: CDR1 GTSNPN, CDR2 SVGIG (reference sequence). V lost 2 bases and J 5 bases, leaving 10 bases between the germline ends. The CDR3 loop reads CAWSYRVDQPQHF. CDR3 in DNA: TGTGCCTGGAGTTACAGGGTGGATCAGCCCCAGCATTTT.

This clone came up once. This chain connects TRBV7-8 to TRBJ1-3; D is unclear. The V gene lost 8 bases and the J gene lost 0 bases, with 8 bases spanning the gap. This CDR3 comprises 13 residues. Germline V CDR1 and CDR2: SGHVS, FQNEAQ. The CDR3 reads CASGRSSGNTIYF. The CDR3 bases are TGTGCCAGCGGCCGAAGCTCTGGAAACACCATATATTTT. Full variable domain (remainder filled in from reference TRBV7-8 and TRBJ1-3): GAGVSQSPRYKVAKRGQDVALRCDPISGHVSLFWYQQALGQGPEFLTYFQNEAQLDKSGLPSDRFFAERPEGSVSTLKIQRTQQEDSAVYLCASGRSSGNTIYFGEGSWLTVV.

This chain links TRBV5-1 with TRBJ2-4; TRBD1 matches 9 bases. Trimming cost V 4 bases and J 6 bases; bases outside gene matches: 2. This CDR3 has 13 residues. The germline CDR1 and CDR2 sequences are SGHRS and YFSETQ. The CDR3, as DNA: TGCGCCAGCAGCGGGACAGGGAGAAACATTCAGTACTTC. Amino acids: CASSGTGRNIQYF.

This clone came up once. V usage is TRBV10-3 and J usage is TRBJ1-2; TRBD1 agrees at 9 bases. Trimming took 10 bases from V and 5 from J; bases not matched to a gene: 11. There are 14 residues in the CDR3. From germline, CDR1 is ENHRY and CDR2 SYGVKD. The CDR3 region is CATNSGDREYGYTF. The CDR3 coding sequence is TGTGCCACCAATTCTGGGGACAGGGAGTATGGCTACACCTTC.